The rows below give T cell receptor beta chains drawn from one sample of a study of technical replicates of blood from a handful of donors. Libraries were prepared by immunoSEQ multiplex PCR; TCRdb keeps only in-frame clonotypes and omits some of them. The sample has 62,000 or so clones, around 84% seen once; the top ten hold less than 6.5%. The specimen was PBMCs. These receptors all stem from a human donor in good health. Some clones in this sample may be carry-over from other donors' samples. The CDR3 runs from the conserved cysteine through the conserved F or W. Each record gives: CDR3 protein, CDR3 DNA, clone size, D gene, V gene, J gene. A D gene is named only where the DNA matches it firmly. Clone size is not always given. Where it is, it says once, few, many or a class for expanded clones.

CSVQGSANTIYF	TGCAGCGTCCAGGGCTCGGCGAACACCATATATTTT	few	-	TRBV29-1	TRBJ1-3
CASSWGQGAPGGYTF	TGTGCCAGCAGTTGGGGACAGGGGGCTCCAGGGGGCTACACCTTC	-	TRBD1	TRBV27	TRBJ1-2
CAISESRRTENTEAFF	TGTGCCATCAGTGAGTCTAGAAGGACAGAGAACACTGAAGCTTTCTTT	-	-	TRBV10-3	TRBJ1-1
CSVGQVRDTIYF	TGCAGCGTGGGTCAAGTCCGGGACACCATATATTTT	once	-	TRBV29-1	TRBJ1-3
CASARTGGSYEQYF	TGTGCCAGCGCTAGGACAGGGGGATCCTACGAGCAGTACTTC	-	TRBD1	TRBV9	TRBJ2-7
CASRHNEGSYNSPLHF	TGTGCCAGCAGACATAACGAGGGCTCCTATAATTCACCCCTCCACTTT	-	-	TRBV6-6	TRBJ1-6
CATSRTSGQGNQPQHF	TGTGCCACCAGCAGGACCTCGGGACAAGGCAATCAGCCCCAGCATTTT	-	-	TRBV15	TRBJ1-5
CASSQTGLPPTDTQYF	TGTGCCAGCAGCCAAACGGGACTACCTCCCACAGATACGCAGTATTTT	-	TRBD2	TRBV5-4	TRBJ2-3
CASSLSRQRATYEQYF	TGTGCCAGCAGTTTAAGCCGGCAGCGGGCGACCTACGAGCAGTACTTC	-	-	TRBV27	TRBJ2-7
CASSQTENTEAFF	TGTGCCAGCTCACAGACAGAGAACACTGAAGCTTTCTTT	-	-	TRBV18	TRBJ1-1
CASKGTGTYEQYF	TGTGCCAGCAAGGGGACAGGGACCTACGAGCAGTACTTC	-	TRBD1	TRBV27	TRBJ2-7
CSEIRGTGDNEQFF	TGCAGCGAGATTAGGGGTACGGGCGACAATGAGCAGTTCTTC	-	-	TRBV29-1	TRBJ2-1
CASSPSVGTYEQYF	TGTGCCAGCAGCCCGAGCGTAGGTACCTACGAGCAGTACTTC	-	-	TRBV11-2	TRBJ2-7
CASLGQGGQPQHF	TGTGCCAGCCTGGGGCAGGGTGGTCAGCCCCAGCATTTT	-	-	TRBV19	TRBJ1-5
CSVARTNTGELFF	TGCAGCGTTGCCAGGACGAACACCGGGGAGCTGTTTTTT	-	-	TRBV29-1	TRBJ2-2
CASSHAILRRAAVADTQYF	TGTGCCAGCAGCCACGCTATTTTGCGGAGGGCCGCCGTGGCAGATACGCAGTATTTT	-	-	TRBV4-2	TRBJ2-3
CASSRTTGTRNQPQHF	TGTGCCAGCAGCCGAACAACTGGGACACGCAATCAGCCCCAGCATTTT	-	-	TRBV7-2	TRBJ1-5
CASSSLRQGVYGYTF	TGTGCCAGCAGCTCCTTACGACAGGGCGTCTATGGCTACACCTTC	-	TRBD1	TRBV7-2	TRBJ1-2
CSASGNNEQFF	TGCAGTGCTAGCGGGAACAATGAGCAGTTCTTC	-	-	TRBV20-1	TRBJ2-1
CATSRVRGGAAYNEQFF	TGTGCCACCAGCAGAGTGAGAGGGGGAGCAGCCTACAATGAGCAGTTCTTC	-	-	TRBV15	TRBJ2-1
CASTADRGYTEAFF	TGTGCCAGTACGGCGGACAGGGGTTACACTGAAGCTTTCTTT	-	TRBD1	TRBV19	TRBJ1-1
CASRVGRASNIQYF	TGTGCCAGCAGAGTCGGGAGGGCCTCAAACATTCAGTACTTC	-	TRBD2	TRBV6-1	TRBJ2-4
CASSALLGQGTSPLHF	TGTGCCAGCAGCGCGCTCCTCGGACAGGGGACTTCACCCCTCCACTTT	-	TRBD1	TRBV9	TRBJ1-6
CASSKPQGSEQFF	TGTGCCAGCAGCAAGCCACAGGGAAGTGAGCAGTTCTTC	-	-	TRBV13	TRBJ2-1
CASSGGRAAGGGPQYF	TGTGCCAGCAGCGGCGGACGAGCAGCGGGGGGCGGGCCCCAGTACTTC	once	TRBD2	TRBV2	TRBJ2-5
CASSRVFGGGANTGELFF	TGTGCCAGCAGCCGTGTCTTCGGGGGGGGCGCGAACACCGGGGAGCTGTTTTTT	-	TRBD2	TRBV27	TRBJ2-2
CAWTGQVNNSPLHF	TGTGCCTGGACCGGACAGGTTAATAATTCACCCCTCCACTTT	-	TRBD1	TRBV30	TRBJ1-6
CASSSPGRTEAFF	TGTGCCAGCAGTTCCCCGGGGAGGACTGAAGCTTTCTTT	-	-	TRBV6-5	TRBJ1-1
CASSPGLAGREEQYF	TGTGCCAGCAGCCCGGGACTAGCGGGGCGGGAGGAGCAGTACTTC	-	TRBD2	TRBV7-2	TRBJ2-7
CASSLAGNSNEKLFF	TGTGCCAGCAGCTTAGCTGGCAACAGCAATGAAAAACTGTTTTTT	-	-	TRBV11-2	TRBJ1-4
CASSQDQGYNEQFF	TGCGCCAGCAGCCAAGATCAGGGCTACAATGAGCAGTTCTTC	-	-	TRBV4-3	TRBJ2-1
CASSQEVRVNTEAFF	TGCGCCAGCAGCCAAGAGGTCAGGGTAAACACTGAAGCTTTCTTT	-	-	TRBV4-3	TRBJ1-1
CASSAPVAGELFF	TGTGCCAGCAGCGCCCCCGTAGCCGGGGAGCTGTTTTTT	-	-	TRBV5-4	TRBJ2-2
CASSFEARLSGSYEQYF	TGTGCCAGCAGCTTTGAGGCGCGGCTCTCCGGCTCCTACGAGCAGTACTTC	-	-	TRBV11-2	TRBJ2-7
CASSDGFDSYEQYF	TGTGCCAGCAGCGACGGGTTCGATTCCTACGAGCAGTACTTC	-	-	TRBV9	TRBJ2-7
CAWSTGLSVGNTIYF	TGTGCCTGGAGCACGGGACTCTCCGTTGGAAACACCATATATTTT	-	-	TRBV30	TRBJ1-3
CASSRTSGGIEQFF	TGTGCCAGCAGCCGGACTAGCGGGGGAATAGAGCAGTTCTTC	-	TRBD2	TRBV7-2	TRBJ2-1
CATSRGSPGASGSTDTQYF	TGTGCCACCAGCAGAGGGTCTCCTGGGGCTAGCGGGAGCACAGATACGCAGTATTTT	-	TRBD2	TRBV15	TRBJ2-3
CASSRGGAETQYF	TGTGCCAGTAGTCGTGGGGGCGCGGAGACCCAGTACTTC	-	-	TRBV19	TRBJ2-5
CASSLAPGWRDEKLFF	TGTGCCAGCAGCTTAGCGCCGGGGTGGCGAGATGAAAAACTGTTTTTT	-	-	TRBV7-2	TRBJ1-4
CASRPSGRNTGELFF	TGTGCCAGCAGGCCCAGCGGGAGGAACACCGGGGAGCTGTTTTTT	-	TRBD2	TRBV6-5	TRBJ2-2
CASSLRTATNEKLFF	TGTGCCAGTAGTCTCCGGACAGCAACTAATGAAAAACTGTTTTTT	-	-	TRBV19	TRBJ1-4
CASSVAGADTQYF	TGTGCCAGCAGCGTAGCTGGGGCGGATACGCAGTATTTT	-	-	TRBV9	TRBJ2-3
CASSLRAPKGGSYGYTF	TGTGCCAGCAGCTTGCGAGCTCCCAAGGGGGGGTCCTATGGCTACACCTTC	-	-	TRBV7-9	TRBJ1-2
CASSLTGVHYEQYF	TGTGCCAGCAGCCTGACAGGGGTGCACTACGAGCAGTACTTC	-	TRBD1	TRBV7-9	TRBJ2-7
CASSFPAGGLDTGELFF	TGTGCCAGCAGCTTTCCTGCAGGGGGCTTGGACACCGGGGAGCTGTTTTTT	once	TRBD1	TRBV11-2	TRBJ2-2
CASSQDQGTAETQYF	TGTGCCAGCAGCCAAGATCAAGGGACTGCAGAGACCCAGTACTTC	-	-	TRBV4-2	TRBJ2-5
CASSYRGLHTGELFF	TGTGCCAGCAGTTACAGGGGGCTCCACACCGGGGAGCTGTTTTTT	-	TRBD1	TRBV6-5	TRBJ2-2
CASRSTGAPLHF	TGTGCCAGCAGATCTACAGGGGCACCCCTCCACTTT	-	TRBD1	TRBV6-6	TRBJ1-6
CASRASGIYEQYF	TGTGCCAGCAGGGCTAGCGGAATCTACGAGCAGTACTTC	-	TRBD2	TRBV5-8	TRBJ2-7
CASSLGQAIQETQYF	TGTGCCAGCAGCTTGGGACAGGCGATCCAAGAGACCCAGTACTTC	-	-	TRBV5-4	TRBJ2-5
CASGQQGDTEAFF	TGTGCCAGCGGTCAACAGGGAGACACTGAAGCTTTCTTT	-	-	TRBV10-3	TRBJ1-1
CASSSRTRGGTGELFF	TGTGCCAGCAGCTCGAGGACCCGAGGGGGCACCGGGGAGCTGTTTTTT	-	-	TRBV11-2	TRBJ2-2
CASSKQMANYGYTF	TGTGCCAGCAGCAAACAGATGGCTAACTATGGCTACACCTTC	-	-	TRBV7-9	TRBJ1-2
CASKLAMGSNEQFF	TGTGCCAGCAAGCTAGCCATGGGGTCCAATGAGCAGTTCTTC	-	-	TRBV6-6	TRBJ2-1
CASSHSGTGVHEQYF	TGCGCCAGCAGTCACTCCGGGACAGGGGTCCACGAGCAGTACTTC	once	TRBD1	TRBV23-1	TRBJ2-7
CAISGLAGADTQYF	TGTGCCATCAGCGGACTAGCGGGAGCGGATACGCAGTATTTT	-	TRBD2	TRBV10-3	TRBJ2-3